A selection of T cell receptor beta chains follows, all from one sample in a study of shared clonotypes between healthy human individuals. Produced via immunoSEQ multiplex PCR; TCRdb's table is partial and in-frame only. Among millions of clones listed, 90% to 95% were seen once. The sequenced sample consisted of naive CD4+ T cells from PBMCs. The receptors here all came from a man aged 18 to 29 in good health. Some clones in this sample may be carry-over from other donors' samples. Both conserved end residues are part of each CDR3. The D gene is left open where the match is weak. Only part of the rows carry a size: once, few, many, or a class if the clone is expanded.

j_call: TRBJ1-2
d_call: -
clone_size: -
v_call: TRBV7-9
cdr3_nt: TGTGCCAGCAGCCGATTTGGCCAAAGCTATGGCTACACCTTC
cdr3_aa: CASSRFGQSYGYTF

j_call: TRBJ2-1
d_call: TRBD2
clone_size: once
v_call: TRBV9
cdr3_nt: TGTGCCAGCAGCGTAGGTTGGCTAGCGGGAGGGAATGAGCAGTTCTTC
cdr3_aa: CASSVGWLAGGNEQFF

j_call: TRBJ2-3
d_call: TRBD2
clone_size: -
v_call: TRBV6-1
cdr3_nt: TGTGCCAGCAGACCCGGGGGGGCGAGGGTAGATACGCAGTATTTT
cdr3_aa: CASRPGGARVDTQYF

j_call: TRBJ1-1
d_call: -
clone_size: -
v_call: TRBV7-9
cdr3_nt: TGTGCCAGCAGCGTACTGGATAGAAGTACTGAAGCTTTCTTT
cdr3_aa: CASSVLDRSTEAFF

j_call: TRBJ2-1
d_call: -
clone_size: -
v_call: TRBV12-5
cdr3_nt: TGTGCTAGTGGTTTGAGAGTAGGTTCCTACAATGAGCAGTTCTTC
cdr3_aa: CASGLRVGSYNEQFF

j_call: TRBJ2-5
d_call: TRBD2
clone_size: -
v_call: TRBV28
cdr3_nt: TGTGCCAGCAGTACCCCTAGCGGGAGACGTGAGACCCAGTACTTC
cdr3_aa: CASSTPSGRRETQYF

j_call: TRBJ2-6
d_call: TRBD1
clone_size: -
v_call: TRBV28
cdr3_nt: TGTGCCAGCAGTCCTCAAAAGAGGGGGCATGGGGCCAACGTCCTGACTTTC
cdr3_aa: CASSPQKRGHGANVLTF

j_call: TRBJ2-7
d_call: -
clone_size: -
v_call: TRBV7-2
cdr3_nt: TGTGCCAGCAGCCTGGGGGGGCAGTCCTACGAGCAGTACTTC
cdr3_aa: CASSLGGQSYEQYF

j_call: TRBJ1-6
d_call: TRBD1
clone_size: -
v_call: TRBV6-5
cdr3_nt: TGTGCCAGCAGTTACGGGACAGGGGGCAATTCACCCCTCCACTTT
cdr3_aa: CASSYGTGGNSPLHF

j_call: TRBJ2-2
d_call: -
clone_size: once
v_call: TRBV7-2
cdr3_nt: TGTGCCAGCAGCCCAAGGAACACCGGGGAGCTGTTTTTT
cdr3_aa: CASSPRNTGELFF

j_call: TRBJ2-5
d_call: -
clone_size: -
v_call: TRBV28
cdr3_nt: TGTGCCCACGGGACACGCAGGTTAAAAGAGACCCAGTACTTC
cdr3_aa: CAHGTRRLKETQYF

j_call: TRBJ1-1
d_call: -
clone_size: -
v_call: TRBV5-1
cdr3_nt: TGCGCCAGCAGCATCTTTTTTATGGCAGCAAACACTGAAGCTTTCTTT
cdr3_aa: CASSIFFMAANTEAFF

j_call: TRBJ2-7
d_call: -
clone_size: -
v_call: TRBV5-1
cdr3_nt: TGCGCCAGCAGTCTAGACAGACAGAGCTCCTACGAGCAGTACTTC
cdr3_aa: CASSLDRQSSYEQYF

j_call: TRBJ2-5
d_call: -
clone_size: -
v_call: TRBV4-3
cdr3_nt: TGCGCCAGCAGCCCGGACCCTATCGGAGAGACCCAGTACTTC
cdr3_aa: CASSPDPIGETQYF

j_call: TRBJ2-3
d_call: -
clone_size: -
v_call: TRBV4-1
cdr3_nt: TGCGCCAGCAGCCAAGATGGAGTTCCTAGCACAGATACGCAGTATTTT
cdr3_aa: CASSQDGVPSTDTQYF

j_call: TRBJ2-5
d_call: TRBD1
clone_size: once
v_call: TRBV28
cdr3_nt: TGTGCCACCCAGACAGGGACCGTAGAGACCCAGTACTTC
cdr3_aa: CATQTGTVETQYF

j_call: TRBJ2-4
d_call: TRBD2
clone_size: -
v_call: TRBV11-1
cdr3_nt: TGTGCCAGCAGCCGAGGCCTAGCGGGAGTGGACATTCAGTACTTC
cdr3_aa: CASSRGLAGVDIQYF

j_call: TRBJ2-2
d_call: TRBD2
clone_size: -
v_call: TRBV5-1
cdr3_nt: TGCGCCAGCAGTTTTGGAGGAGCGGGAGCGGGCGGGGAGCTGTTTTTT
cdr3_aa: CASSFGGAGAGGELFF

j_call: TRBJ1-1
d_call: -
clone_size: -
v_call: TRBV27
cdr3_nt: TGTGCCAGTCTTCAGGGATTCGGTGAAGCTTTCTTT
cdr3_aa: CASLQGFGEAFF

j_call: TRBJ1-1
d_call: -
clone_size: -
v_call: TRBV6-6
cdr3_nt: TGTGCCAGCAGTGCCACCGGGGGGAACACTGAAGCTTTCTTT
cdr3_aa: CASSATGGNTEAFF

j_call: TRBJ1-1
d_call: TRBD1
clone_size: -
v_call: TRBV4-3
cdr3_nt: TGCGCCAGCAGCCAAAGGACAGGGAGTCAAATGAACACTGAAGCTTTCTTT
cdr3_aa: CASSQRTGSQMNTEAFF

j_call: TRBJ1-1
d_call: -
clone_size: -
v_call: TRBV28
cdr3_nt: TGTGCCAGCCGGCAGGGCACGATGAACACTGAAGCTTTCTTT
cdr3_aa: CASRQGTMNTEAFF

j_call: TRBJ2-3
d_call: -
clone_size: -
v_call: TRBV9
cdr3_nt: TGTGCCAGCAGCGTAGAACCCCTGGCTACGCAGTATTTT
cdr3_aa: CASSVEPLATQYF

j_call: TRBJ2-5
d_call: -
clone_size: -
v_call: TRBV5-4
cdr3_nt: TGTGCCAGCAGCATCTCTACGGGGTACCAAGAGACCCAGTACTTC
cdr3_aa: CASSISTGYQETQYF

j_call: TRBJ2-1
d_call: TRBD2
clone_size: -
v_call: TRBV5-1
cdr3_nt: TGCGCCAGCAGCCAGTTCGTAGCGGGAGCTGGTGATGAGCAGTTCTTC
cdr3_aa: CASSQFVAGAGDEQFF

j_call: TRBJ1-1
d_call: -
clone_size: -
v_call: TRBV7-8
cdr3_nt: TGTGCCAGCAGCTTAGTTGCCAGGGTGGGCACTGAAGCTTTCTTT
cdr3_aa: CASSLVARVGTEAFF

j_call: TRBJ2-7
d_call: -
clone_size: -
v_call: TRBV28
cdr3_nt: TGTGCCAGCAGTAATTCAAAAATGTACGAGCAGTACTTC
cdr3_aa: CASSNSKMYEQYF

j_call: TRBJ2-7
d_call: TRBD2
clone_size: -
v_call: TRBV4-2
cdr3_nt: TGTGCCAGCAGCCAACCACTAGCGGGAGGGCCCCACGAGCAGTACTTC
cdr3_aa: CASSQPLAGGPHEQYF

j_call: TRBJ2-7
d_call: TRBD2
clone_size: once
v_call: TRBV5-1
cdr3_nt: TGCGCCAGCAGCTTGTCTATAGGGACTAGCGGGAGGCACTCCTACGAGCAGTACTTC
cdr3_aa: CASSLSIGTSGRHSYEQYF

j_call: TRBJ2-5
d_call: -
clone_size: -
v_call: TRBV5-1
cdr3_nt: TGCGCCAGCAGCTTGGTCGTTGGCAAACAAGAGACCCAGTACTTC
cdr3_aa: CASSLVVGKQETQYF

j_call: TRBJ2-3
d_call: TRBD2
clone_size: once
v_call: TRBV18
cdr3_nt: TGTGCCAGCTCGAGGACGGGAGGTGCAGATACGCAGTATTTT
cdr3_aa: CASSRTGGADTQYF

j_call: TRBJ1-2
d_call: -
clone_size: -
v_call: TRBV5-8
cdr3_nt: TGTGCCAGCAGCTTCCTCCGGTTAGGGGCGCGTAACTATGGCTACACCTTC
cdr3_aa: CASSFLRLGARNYGYTF

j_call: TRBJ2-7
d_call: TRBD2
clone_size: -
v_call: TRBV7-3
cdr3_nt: TGTGCCAGCAGCCGCTTGGACACTAGCGAGAACTACGAGCAGTACTTC
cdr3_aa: CASSRLDTSENYEQYF

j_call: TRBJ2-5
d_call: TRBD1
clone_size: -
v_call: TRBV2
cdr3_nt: TGTGCCAGCAGATACGGGACAGGCCAAGAGACCCAGTACTTC
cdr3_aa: CASRYGTGQETQYF

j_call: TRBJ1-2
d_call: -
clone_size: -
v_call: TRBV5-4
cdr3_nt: TGTGCCAGCCAGAACCGAGGGTCGCTAGGCTACACCTTC
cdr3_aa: CASQNRGSLGYTF

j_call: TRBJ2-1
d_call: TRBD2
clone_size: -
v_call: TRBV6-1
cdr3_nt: TGTGCCAGCAGTGAAAGATTAACTAGCGGGATCAATGAGCAGTTCTTC
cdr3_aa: CASSERLTSGINEQFF